Listed below are T cell receptor beta chains from one sample, sequenced in a study of cytomegalovirus exposure and HLA in healthy donors. Only in-frame clones appear in the TCRdb table, and some are missing; sequencing was by immunoSEQ multiplex PCR. The sample shows approximately 150,000 clones, roughly 80% of them seen only once. Sequenced sample: PBMCs. The source is a male donor in good health and CMV-seronegative. CDR3s include the opening cysteine and the closing phenylalanine or tryptophan.

cdr3_aa | j_call | v_call
CASSLVGGGYTDTQYF | TRBJ2-3 | TRBV7-2
CASSFRREEYEQYF | TRBJ2-7 | TRBV5-8
CASSWRGQGADTQYF | TRBJ2-3 | TRBV5-1
CAIRRGSGRGNEQFF | TRBJ2-1 | TRBV6-1
CASSTWTSGADTQYF | TRBJ2-3 | TRBV7-9
CASSTGPLAGGAEAFF | TRBJ1-1 | TRBV7-6
CSAPVNTEAFF | TRBJ1-1 | TRBV20-1
CAWAHPGQPEETQYF | TRBJ2-5 | TRBV30
CASSPGQGSQPQHF | TRBJ1-5 | TRBV18
CASSQEGPSVTGELFF | TRBJ2-2 | TRBV4-3
CASSLNSGTSGETQYF | TRBJ2-5 | TRBV18
CASSPGTSYEQYF | TRBJ2-7 | TRBV7-9
CASSQDTRTGEYEQYF | TRBJ2-7 | TRBV4-2
CASMEDPYEQYF | TRBJ2-7 | TRBV2
CARSLDRDRGTRDQPQHF | TRBJ1-5 | TRBV5-3
CASSEMRTGPYEQYF | TRBJ2-7 | TRBV6-1
CASRDRDSVSDTQYF | TRBJ2-3 | TRBV7-2
CASSFTGDANEKLFF | TRBJ1-4 | TRBV6-5
CASSEAHVGRWNEQFF | TRBJ2-1 | TRBV2
CASSHGGAPYEQYF | TRBJ2-7 | TRBV5-4
CAWSPVSQIYGYTF | TRBJ1-2 | TRBV30
CASLRSRRGSSEKLFF | TRBJ1-4 | TRBV2
CASSRQPISGNTIYF | TRBJ1-3 | TRBV28
CASRPDPGPAYEQYF | NA | TRBV6-5
CASSYSAGGALDGYTF | TRBJ1-2 | TRBV6-6
CASTLRLASYNEQFF | TRBJ2-1 | TRBV4-3
CASSGAGGNQPQHF | TRBJ1-5 | TRBV27